Shown below are 13 T cell receptor beta chains from a single sample sequenced in a study of blood T cells in healthy people across ages. Sample-barcoded 5' priming and a J-beta primer mix drove a second PCR of about 7 to 11 cycles. MiXCR, run by TCRdb on the 5' RACE reads, gives a single entry per CDR3 protein. This table has approximately 850,000 distinct CDR3 sequences, around 42% appearing once. The sequencing input was blood. These receptors came from a man between 60 and 75 years old in good health.

The chain is built from TRBV29-1 and TRBJ1-1, with D unresolved. The germline gives CDR1 SQVTM, CDR2 ANQGSEA. Trimming shortened V by 6 bases and J by 1 base, and 9 bases separated the two germline ends. CDR3 size: 12 residues. Here the CDR3 reads CSVADGNTEAFF. DNA for the CDR3: TGCAGCGTCGCGGACGGGAACACTGAAGCTTTCTTT.

This chain connects TRBV20-1 to TRBJ1-2, with D perhaps matching TRBD1 (6 bases). CDR1 DFQATT and CDR2 SNEGSKA come from the germline V gene (reference sequence). V was trimmed by 5 bases and J by 0 bases, leaving 10 bases between them. The length of the CDR3 is 13 residues. The CDR3 DNA reads as TGCAGTGCTGCCGACAGGTCTAACTATGGCTACACCTTC. It encodes CSAADRSNYGYTF.

The V and J genes are TRBV7-2 and TRBJ2-5, with TRBD2 matching 12 bases. In germline, CDR1 is SGHTA, CDR2 FQGNSA. V lost 5 bases and J lost 11; bases outside the gene matches: 15. The CDR3 contains 16 residues. CDR3: CASSPRRLAGVDEQYF. The CDR3, as DNA: TGTGCCAGCAGCCCACGCAGACTAGCGGGGGTAGATGAGCAGTACTTC.

This clonotype was recorded at least ten times. J is TRBJ2-7 and V is TRBV12-3 or TRBV12-4; D may correspond to TRBD1 or TRBD2 (5 bases each). The CDR3 contains 11 residues. Trimming took off 1 base at V and 12 bases at J, with 10 bases between the two ends. The CDR3 DNA follows: TGTGCCAGCAGTTTAGGGGACCTGAGGTACTTC. Amino acids: CASSLGDLRYF.

The chain links TRBV3-1 to TRBJ2-5; TRBD1 is a possible D gene (6 bases). V shed 0 bases and J shed 4 bases, with 18 bases lying between them. From germline, CDR1 is LGHDT and CDR2 YNNKEL (reference sequence). The CDR3 consists of 17 residues. The CDR3 here is CASSQEIVGRGRETQYF. DNA of the CDR3: TGTGCCAGCAGCCAAGAAATAGTAGGCAGGGGTAGAGAGACCCAGTACTTC.

The rearrangement joins TRBV28 to TRBJ2-5, with a weak D call TRBD1 (6 bases). Judging by the DNA end, TRBJ2-7 fits better; the J call may be wrong. There are 15 residues in the CDR3. Germline V lookup: CDR1 MDHEN, CDR2 SYDVKM. DNA for the CDR3: TGTGCCAGCAGTTTATCCCGGGACATCTTCTACGAGCAGTACTTC. Translated, it gives CASSLSRDIFYEQYF.

With respect to this clonotype: Mismatch with germline at one junction end may stem from a read error. The rearrangement joins TRBV7-2 to TRBJ2-1; 8 bases fit TRBD1. CDR3 length: 15 amino acids. Per the germline V gene, CDR1 is SGHTA and CDR2 is FQGNSA. CDR3 DNA: TGTGCCAGCAGCCGGGACAGGACATCCTACAATGGGCAGTTCTTC. Its translation is CASSRDRTSYNGQFF.

The chain uses TRBV28 and TRBJ2-7, with TRBD2 matching over 9 bases. Germline V gene lookup returns CDR1 MDHEN and CDR2 SYDVKM. V was pared by 2 bases and J by 1 base, with 12 bases of the junction left unmatched. This CDR3 has 18 residues. CDR3 DNA sequence: TGTGCCAGCAGTTTACAAAGCGGGGGGTTAGTTTCTTCCTACGAGCAGTACTTC. It encodes CASSLQSGGLVSSYEQYF.

The table lists this clonotype with many counts. The V and J genes are TRBV7-9 and TRBJ2-3; D gene uncertain. The V gene lost 5 bases and the J gene lost 5 bases, with 5 bases spanning the gap. Germline V gives CDR1 SEHNR, CDR2 FQNEAQ (reference sequence). This CDR3 region has 11 residues. The CDR3 here is CASSRLDTQYF. CDR3 sequence (DNA): TGTGCCAGCAGCCGGCTAGATACGCAGTATTTT.

The chain recombines TRBV6-5 with TRBJ2-7; 9 positions match TRBD1. The trim removed 6 bases at V and 2 bases at J, leaving 5 bases unmatched. Germline CDR1 and CDR2: MNHEY and SVGAGI. The CDR3 length is 14 residues. CDR3 region: CASRGTGYAYEQYF. CDR3 nucleotide sequence: TGTGCCAGCAGAGGGACAGGGTATGCCTACGAGCAGTACTTC.

V is TRBV29-1 and J is TRBJ1-5, with D maybe TRBD1 (6 bases). Deletions cut 5 bases from V and 3 bases from J, with 11 bases between. The length of the CDR3 is 13 residues. Germline V gene lookup returns CDR1 SQVTM and CDR2 ANQGSEA. The CDR3, as DNA: TGCAGCGTTTCTGGGGGGCTCAATCAGCCCCAGCATTTT. Encoded protein: CSVSGGLNQPQHF.

The chain carries TRBV28 and TRBJ2-7; the D gene could be TRBD1 or TRBD2 (5 bases each). Trimming shortened V by 6 bases and J by 3 bases, and 15 bases separated the two germline ends. Per germline, CDR1 MDHEN and CDR2 SYDVKM. The CDR3 is 14 amino acids. The CDR3 loop is CASSALGPIYEQYF. CDR3 DNA: TGTGCCAGCAGCGCCCTGGGACCGATCTACGAGCAGTACTTC.

V gene TRBV7-9 combines with J gene TRBJ2-3, with 9 bases fitting TRBD1. Germline V gene lookup returns CDR1 SEHNR and CDR2 FQNEAQ (reference sequence). The J segment lost 4 bases and the V segment lost 0 bases, leaving 8 bases of the junction unmatched. The length of the CDR3 is 17 residues. The CDR3 DNA sequence: TGTGCCAGCAGCTTAGCTGTGTCTACAGGGGGCGCAGATACGCAGTATTTT. The encoded protein is CASSLAVSTGGADTQYF. Full variable domain (missing parts from reference TRBV7-9 and TRBJ2-3): DTGVSQNPRHKITKRGQNVTFRCDPISEHNRLYWYRQTLGQGPEFLTYFQNEAQLEKSRLLSDRFSAERPKGSFSTLEIQRTEQGDSAMYLCASSLAVSTGGADTQYFGPGTRLTVL.